A single sample is the source of the 23 T cell receptor beta chains below, sequenced in a study of low-dose radiotherapy and immunotherapy resistance in tumors. Primers used for first-strand cDNA, a TRAV- and TRBV-specific set, covered both alpha and beta chains. The TCRs were subjected to amplification over about 20 PCR cycles employing a constant-region primer in conjunction with a V-primer adapter. TCRdb independently ran MiXCR on the reads; one entry per CDR3 protein. The profile shows fewer than 95,000 distinct CDR3 sequences, 8% to 10% of them singletons. Time point described: before trial treatment. The material sequenced was PBMCs, taken before treatment. Receptors originate from a male donor with prostate cancer.

This clonotype was seen repeatedly, ten times or more. The chain employs TRBV20-1 and TRBJ2-1, with D possibly matching TRBD2 (7 bases). Germline assignment: CDR1 DFQATT and CDR2 SNEGSKA (reference sequence). V shed 3 bases and J shed 2 bases, with 11 bases lying between them. The CDR3 totals 14 residues. Here the CDR3 DNA reads TGCAGTGCTAGCGGCGGGGGCCCCTACAATGAGCAGTTCTTC. Its protein is CSASGGGPYNEQFF.

This clonotype occurred many times. The J gene is TRBJ1-1, the V gene TRBV30; D possibly corresponds to TRBD1 (6 bases). Germline CDR1 and CDR2: GTSNPN and SVGIG (reference sequence). CDR3 length equals 13 residues. V dropped 4 bases and J dropped 0 bases, with 9 bases sitting between them. CDR3 bases: TGTGCCTGGACCGGACAGATGAACACTGAAGCTTTCTTT. Translating it yields CAWTGQMNTEAFF.

This clonotype has at least ten counts. As DNA, the CDR3 is TGTGCCAGCAGCTTAGCATGGACAGGGCGATTCACAGATACGCAGTATTTT. Its protein product is CASSLAWTGRFTDTQYF. J is TRBJ2-3 and V is TRBV7-8, with TRBD1 matching 8 bases. The J segment lost 2 bases and the V segment lost 0 bases, leaving 7 bases of the junction unmatched. This CDR3 is built from 17 residues. Germline V gene data show CDR1 as SGHVS and CDR2 as FQNEAQ.

This sequence joins TRBV10-3 and TRBJ2-1, with 11 positions matching TRBD2. CDR1 ENHRY and CDR2 SYGVKD come from the germline V gene. V lost 3 bases to trimming and J lost 4 bases; unmatched junction nucleotides: 8. This CDR3 spans 17 amino acids. The DNA for the CDR3 is TGTGCCATCAGTGAATTGACTAGCGGGATTCAGTACAATGAGCAGTTCTTC. It translates to CAISELTSGIQYNEQFF.

This clonotype was counted ten times or more. The chain combines TRBV20-1 with TRBJ2-7; TRBD2 matches 8 bases. In germline, CDR1 is DFQATT, CDR2 SNEGSKA (reference sequence). V shed 3 bases and J 2 bases; nucleotides not matched to a gene: 3. The CDR3 is made up of 13 amino acids. CDR3 region: CSASAGGPYEQYF. CDR3 coding DNA: TGCAGTGCTAGCGCGGGGGGACCCTACGAGCAGTACTTC.

There are many counts of this clonotype. J is TRBJ1-1 and V is TRBV12-3 or TRBV12-4, with a possible D match to TRBD1 (6 bases). The CDR3 has 14 amino acids. Between the trimmed V and J ends, which lost 3 bases and 6 bases, there was a span of 14 bases. CDR3 DNA sequence: TGTGCCAGCAGTTTTGCACAGGGATTCGCTGAAGCTTTCTTT. Amino acids: CASSFAQGFAEAFF.

This clonotype has a count of ten or more. Because the CDR3's place on the DNA is in doubt, the DNA is left out and the CDR3 is given as listed by TCRdb. The rearrangement links TRBV28 to TRBJ2-1; the D call of TRBD1 is as the table states it, not checked on the DNA. Including both end residues, the CDR3 is 14 amino acids long. The germline V gene has CDR1 MDHEN and CDR2 SYDVKM. This chain's CDR3 is CASSLERDDNEQFF.

This clonotype was picked up many times. The chain uses TRBV29-1 and TRBJ2-5; D may be TRBD1 or TRBD2 (5 bases each). Germline V CDR1 and CDR2: SQVTM, ANQGSEA. V was trimmed by 7 bases and J by 2 bases, leaving 11 bases between them. This CDR3 region has 12 residues. Here the CDR3 reads CSAGGYQETQYF. DNA of the CDR3: TGCAGCGCTGGGGGATATCAAGAGACCCAGTACTTC.

The chain links TRBV20-1 to TRBJ2-7; D is undetermined. The ends were cut back, 3 bases at V and 7 bases at J, with 10 bases in the middle. Germline CDR1 DFQATT, CDR2 SNEGSKA (reference sequence). The CDR3 length is 11 residues. DNA for the CDR3: TGCAGTGCTAGTAGCCCCCGAGAGCAGTACTTC. This encodes CSASSPREQYF.

This clonotype was found many times. The chain couples TRBV5-4 to TRBJ2-2; either TRBD1 or TRBD2 may fit D (5 bases each). The CDR3 is 15 amino acids. V was clipped by 2 bases and J by 4 bases, with 12 bases between them. The germline gives CDR1 SGHNT, CDR2 YYREEE (reference sequence). CDR3 sequence: CASSFGGAGTGELFF. The DNA of the CDR3 is TGTGCCAGCAGCTTTGGGGGAGCAGGCACCGGGGAGCTGTTTTTT.

Ten or more counts support this clonotype. V is TRBV11-1 and J is TRBJ2-1, with TRBD2 identical over 8 bases. The V gene end was trimmed by 7 bases and the J gene end by 0 bases; junction bases not matched to a gene: 8. The CDR3 sequence is 16 residues long. Germline V gene sequence: CDR1 SGHAT, CDR2 FQDESV (reference sequence). The CDR3 bases are TGTGCCAGCACCTTCGGACTAGCCAGCTCCTACAATGAGCAGTTCTTC. Translated: CASTFGLASSYNEQFF.

This clonotype was observed a few times. The chain carries TRBV28 and TRBJ2-3; D may correspond to TRBD1 or TRBD2 (6 bases each). The CDR3 extends over 13 amino acids. V gave up 6 bases and J gave up 5 bases, with 12 bases separating them. CDR1 and CDR2 (germline): MDHEN, SYDVKM. CDR3 protein: CASSRGLGDTQYF. In nucleotides, the CDR3 is TGTGCCAGCAGCCGGGGGCTAGGAGATACGCAGTATTTT.

This clonotype came up many times. This sequence joins TRBV28 and TRBJ2-3, with 9 bases fitting TRBD1. The J segment lost 5 bases and the V segment lost 6 bases, leaving 6 bases of the junction unmatched. The germline gives CDR1 MDHEN, CDR2 SYDVKM. The CDR3 sequence is 14 residues long. The CDR3 reads CASSQQGALDTQYF. As DNA, the CDR3 is TGTGCCAGCAGCCAACAGGGGGCTTTAGATACGCAGTATTTT.

This clonotype was seen repeatedly, ten times or more. The chain has TRBV24-1 and TRBJ2-1; tentative D call: TRBD2 (6 bases). CDR1 and CDR2 from the germline V gene are KGHDR and SFDVKD. The V and J ends lost 3 bases and 10 bases respectively, with 15 bases between them. This CDR3 spans 14 amino acids. CDR3 sequence reads: CATSDPGVSGEQFF. The CDR3 DNA sequence: TGTGCCACCAGTGATCCGGGAGTCTCAGGAGAGCAGTTCTTC.

As concerns this clonotype: A far more abundant clone sits one base away, making this likely a read error. This chain links TRBV6-5 with TRBJ2-7, with a possible D match to TRBD1 (6 bases). Germline CDR1 MNHEY, CDR2 SVGAGI. V shed 8 bases and J shed 7 bases, with 15 bases lying between them. There are 12 residues in the CDR3. CDR3 residues: CASGARDNEQYF. CDR3 sequence (DNA): TGTGCCAGCGGGGCCAGGGACAATGAGCAGTACTTC.

This clonotype was detected many times. In nucleotides, the CDR3 is TGTGCCAGCAGCCAAGATATGACAAGCCCTCTTTCTGGAAACACCATATATTTT. It encodes CASSQDMTSPLSGNTIYF. The chain combines TRBV4-2 with TRBJ1-3; D remains unclear. Germline lookup yields CDR1 LGHNA and CDR2 YNFKEQ. The V gene lost 0 bases and the J gene lost 1 base, with 16 bases spanning the gap. The CDR3 is 18 amino acids.

This clonotype was seen many times. J is TRBJ2-5 and V is TRBV29-1, with 12 bases matching TRBD1. The CDR3 is 14 residues long. The germline V gene encodes CDR1 SQVTM and CDR2 ANQGSEA. V lost 5 bases to trimming and J lost 6 bases; unmatched junction nucleotides: 7. This CDR3 is CSVTPGQGAQTQYF. The CDR3, as DNA: TGCAGCGTTACCCCGGGACAGGGGGCACAGACCCAGTACTTC.

This clonotype showed up many times. J is TRBJ1-1 and V is TRBV6-1, with a tentative D call TRBD1 (5 bases). CDR1 is MNHNS, CDR2 SASEGT, per germline. This CDR3 spans 16 amino acids. Deletions cut 5 bases from V and 0 bases from J, with 16 bases between. For the CDR3, the DNA is TGTGCCAGCAGTCCGGGCAGGGCTATAGTGAACACTGAAGCTTTCTTT. Its translation is CASSPGRAIVNTEAFF.

This clonotype showed up many times. V and J are TRBV9 and TRBJ2-2; D is undetermined. Trimming removed 4 bases at V and 5 bases at J, with 9 bases between. Per germline, CDR1 SGDLS and CDR2 YYNGEE. This CDR3 region has 13 residues. The CDR3 loop is CASSFRITGELFF. The CDR3 DNA follows: TGTGCCAGCAGCTTCCGGATTACCGGGGAGCTGTTTTTT.

Judged by abundance, this clonotype is medium-sized (0.01 to 0.1%). This chain links TRBV4-1 with TRBJ1-1; the D is unclear. The CDR3 is made up of 15 amino acids. V shed 4 bases and J shed 0 bases, with 12 bases lying between them. CDR1 MGHRA and CDR2 YSYEKL come from the germline V gene. CDR3 in amino acids: CASSRPRVVNTEAFF. As DNA, the CDR3 is TGCGCCAGCAGCCGACCAAGAGTGGTGAACACTGAAGCTTTCTTT.

This clonotype was found many times. The chain combines TRBV19 with TRBJ2-5, with D hard to call. Germline lookup yields CDR1 LNHDA and CDR2 SQIVND (reference sequence). This CDR3 region has 13 residues. Trimming removed 3 bases from V and 5 bases from J, with 10 bases in between. The CDR3, as DNA: TGTGCCAGTAGTATTTCAGGATGGGAGACCCAGTACTTC. Protein sequence: CASSISGWETQYF.

At least ten counts were recorded for this clonotype. The chain combines TRBV15 with TRBJ1-2, with D tentatively TRBD1 (6 bases). Trimming stripped 0 bases from V and 9 bases from J, with 20 bases between. Germline loops: CDR1 LNHNV, CDR2 YYDKDF (reference sequence). This CDR3 contains 16 residues. CDR3 nucleotide sequence: TGTGCCACCAGCAGAGATTTGTCAGGGGCGTACACTAGCTACACCTTC. It codes for CATSRDLSGAYTSYTF.

This clonotype was picked up many times. The V gene is TRBV3-1, the J gene TRBJ1-2; D not certain. The germline V gene encodes CDR1 LGHDT and CDR2 YNNKEL (reference sequence). The V end was cut by 1 base, the J end by 2 bases, with 2 bases between. CDR3 length: 12 amino acids. The DNA for the CDR3 is TGTGCCAGCAGCCAAGTCAACTATGGCTACACCTTC. Protein: CASSQVNYGYTF.